This T cell receptor (beta chain) was observed in a study of T-cell reconstitution after alpha-beta-depleted transplantation in children. Study conclusions and caveats: Newly made T cells mostly supplied T-cell counts and diversity one year after transplant.

V trimming: 4 bases; J trimming: 2 bases; junction bases outside the gene matches: 4. The germline CDR1 and CDR2 sequences are SEHNR and FQNEAQ (reference sequence). This CDR3 has 17 residues. This clonotype occurred once. Its antigen is unidentified. During its preparation, the TCRbeta library received unique molecular identifiers. TCRdb redid the calling of the PCR reads with MiXCR, one entry per CDR3 protein. The sample includes a few hundred thousand distinct CDR3 sequences, roughly two fifths of them seen just once. The TCR comes from a girl under 10 years old with aplastic anemia, due to receive a stem cell transplant. Here the sequenced sample was PBMCs, taken before TCRalphabeta/CD19-depleted stem cell transplant. The chain couples TRBV7-9 to TRBJ2-6; the match to TRBD1 covers 11 bases. This CDR3 reads CASSWDRGLTGANVLTF. In DNA, the CDR3 is TGTGCCAGCAGCTGGGACAGGGGGTTAACTGGGGCCAACGTCCTGACTTTC.